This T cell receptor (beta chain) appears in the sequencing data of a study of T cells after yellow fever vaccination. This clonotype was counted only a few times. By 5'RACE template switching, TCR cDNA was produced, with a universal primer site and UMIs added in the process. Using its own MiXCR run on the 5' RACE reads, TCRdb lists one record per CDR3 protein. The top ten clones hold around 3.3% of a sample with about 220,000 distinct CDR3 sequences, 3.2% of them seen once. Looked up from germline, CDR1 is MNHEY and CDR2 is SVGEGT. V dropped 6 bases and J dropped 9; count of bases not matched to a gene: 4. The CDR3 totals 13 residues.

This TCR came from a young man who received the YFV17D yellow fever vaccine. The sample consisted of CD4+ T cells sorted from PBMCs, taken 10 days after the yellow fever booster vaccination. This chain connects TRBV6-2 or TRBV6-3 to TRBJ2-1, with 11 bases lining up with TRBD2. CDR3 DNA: TGTGCCAGCAGCCCTAGCGGGGGGCGTGAGCAGTTCTTC. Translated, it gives CASSPSGGREQFF.